This T cell receptor beta chain was recovered during a study of vaccination and CD4 T cells after COVID-19. Of note for this clonotype: Its cognate antigen is unknown. The DNA is left out, because the CDR3 cannot be placed on it with certainty; the CDR3 is given as TCRdb lists it.

The V gene's germline CDR1 is DFQATT and CDR2 SNEGSKA (reference sequence). The CDR3 sequence runs 24 residues, both termini included. Treatment in this sample: roughly ten-day PBMC culture with coronavirus spike peptide pools or control peptides (ViraFEST assay). An Oncomine TCR Beta short-read assay was used to sequence the DNA from cultured CD4+ T cells. In TCRdb, the PCR reads were re-called with MiXCR into one record per CDR3 protein. This sample has 15,000 to 20,000 distinct CDR3 sequences, with about 40% found just once. J is TRBJ1-1 and V is TRBV20-1; the DNA was not used to check the table's D call, TRBD1. The starting material was CD4+ T cells from blood, cultured in vitro, obtained before SARS-CoV-2 vaccination. This receptor was obtained from a human donor who had recovered from COVID-19. The CDR3 protein is CAPSQTSVYFCASSYTGGNTEAFF.